This is a list of T cell receptor beta chains from one sample in a study of cytomegalovirus exposure and HLA in healthy donors. Sequencing was performed with immunoSEQ multiplex PCR; in TCRdb, only in-frame clones are kept and a portion is missing. The data contain over 200,000 clones, around four fifths of them singletons. What was sequenced was PBMCs. Receptors were obtained from a middle-aged woman in good health and CMV-seronegative. Each CDR3 is given with its conserved first and last residue. A D gene is named only where the DNA matches it firmly. Part of the rows lack a size; the others show once, few, many or a class for expanded clones.

V gene,D gene,J gene,clone size,CDR3 DNA,CDR3 protein
TRBV5-1,-,TRBJ1-1,-,TGCGCCAGCAGCTTGAGGGGTTTGGACACTGAAGCTTTCTTT,CASSLRGLDTEAFF
TRBV19,-,TRBJ1-4,few,TGTGCCAGTGCCGACAGAAATGAAAAACTGTTTTTT,CASADRNEKLFF
TRBV27,-,TRBJ2-7,-,TGTGCCAGCAGTACCCAGGGACAATCGCAGTACTTC,CASSTQGQSQYF
TRBV4-2,-,TRBJ1-6,-,TGTGCCAGCAGCCAGGGGGGGCTGGGGAGTTCACCCCTCCACTTT,CASSQGGLGSSPLHF
TRBV10-3,-,TRBJ1-1,-,TGTGCCATCAGCGTGTCGGTGAACACTGAAGCTTTCTTT,CAISVSVNTEAFF
TRBV13,-,TRBJ2-1,-,TGTGCCAGCAGCGAACTGACCTACAATGAGCAGTTCTTC,CASSELTYNEQFF
TRBV7-9,-,TRBJ1-5,-,TGTGCCAGCAGCTTAGGCGGGGGGGCAGACCAGCCCCAGCATTTT,CASSLGGGADQPQHF
TRBV5-4,TRBD1,TRBJ2-2,-,TGTGCCAGCAGCCGGACAGGGTCCGGGGAGCTGTTTTTT,CASSRTGSGELFF
TRBV7-9,-,TRBJ2-3,-,TGTGCCAGCAGCGCCGACAGTATGTATCCGTATTTT,CASSADSMYPYF
TRBV2,TRBD1,TRBJ2-1,-,TGTGCCAGCAGGGCGACAGGGGAGAGCAATGAGCAGTTCTTC,CASRATGESNEQFF
TRBV30,-,TRBJ2-7,-,TGTGCCTGGAGTGTCGGCGGACTCCCCTACGAGCAGTACTTC,CAWSVGGLPYEQYF
TRBV19,-,TRBJ1-1,-,TGTGCCAGTAGGAACAGAGTGTCGACCGAAGCTTTCTTT,CASRNRVSTEAFF
TRBV5-4,-,TRBJ1-4,once,TGTGCCAGCAGCTTGGGGGCCCCCCAGAGGGCTAATGAAAAACTGTTTTTT,CASSLGAPQRANEKLFF
TRBV5-8,TRBD1,TRBJ2-3,-,TGTGCCAGCAGCTTGGACAGGGGGCTAACAGATACGCAGTATTTT,CASSLDRGLTDTQYF
TRBV12-5,TRBD1,TRBJ1-5,-,TGTGCTAGTGGTAAACCACCCGGGACAGGGGTCCAGCCCCAGCATTTT,CASGKPPGTGVQPQHF
TRBV10-3,-,TRBJ2-7,few,TGTGCCATCAGTGAGTCGGGAGATTCCCAGCGGCAGTACTTC,CAISESGDSQRQYF